Each of the 31 T cell receptor beta chains below was sequenced from the same sample in a study of cytomegalovirus exposure and HLA in healthy donors. It was with 60 Vbeta and 13 Jbeta primers that the PCR ran. Data came from immunoSEQ multiplex PCR; TCRdb stores just in-frame clones and leaves some out. The table has around 150,000 clones, 60% to 80% seen once; the top ten hold around 1.4%. The source material was PBMCs. The receptors stem from a man in his fifties or sixties in good health and CMV-seronegative.

The chain recombines TRBV14 with TRBJ1-2; no reliable D call. The CDR3 sequence is 13 residues long. CDR1 is SGHDN and CDR2 is FVKESK in the germline V gene. V was clipped by 4 bases and J by 8 bases, with 14 bases between them. CDR3 DNA: TGTGCCAGCAGCCCCTCTCGGACGGGGGGCTACACCTTC. As protein: CASSPSRTGGYTF.

The chain combines TRBV6-5 with TRBJ2-7; possibly TRBD1 for D (6 bases). The germline V gene encodes CDR1 MNHEY and CDR2 SVGAGI. The CDR3 totals 15 residues. The germline V and J ends were trimmed by 6 bases and 3 bases, with 18 bases remaining between them. The CDR3 DNA is TGTGCCAGCAGCCTACAGGGTTATGGTATCTACGAGCAGTACTTC. As protein: CASSLQGYGIYEQYF.

The chain combines TRBV28 with TRBJ1-2; D gene uncertain. Trimming stripped 3 bases from V and 7 bases from J, with 9 bases between. CDR1 and CDR2 (germline): MDHEN, SYDVKM. This CDR3 comprises 12 residues. CDR3 sequence reads: CASSLARGGYTF. The CDR3, as DNA: TGTGCCAGCAGTTTGGCCCGAGGTGGCTACACCTTC.

The gene calls are TRBV15 and TRBJ2-5; 10 bases align to TRBD2. Germline CDR1 reads LNHNV; CDR2 reads YYDKDF (reference sequence). This CDR3 comprises 16 residues. V shed 2 bases, J shed 5 bases, and the junction held 8 bases outside the gene matches. The CDR3 is CATSRQAGGLGETQYF. CDR3 in DNA: TGTGCCACCAGCAGACAAGCGGGGGGGCTAGGTGAGACCCAGTACTTC. The full variable domain, completed using reference TRBV15 and TRBJ2-5, is DAMVIQNPRYQVTQFGKPVTLSCSQTLNHNVMYWYQQKSSQAPKLLFHYYDKDFNNEADTPDNFQSRRPNTSFCFLDIRSPGLGDTAMYLCATSRQAGGLGETQYFGPGTRLLVL.

Concerning this clone itself: Other DNA sequences in the sample encode the same CDR3. The chain joins TRBV2 to TRBJ2-7; D is possibly TRBD2 (6 bases). Germline V lookup: CDR1 SNHLY, CDR2 FYNNEI. Trimming removed 6 bases from V and 2 bases from J, with 14 bases in between. The CDR3 loop spans 14 amino acids. CDR3 loop: CASSGLLGAYEQYF. DNA for the CDR3: TGTGCCAGCAGCGGACTACTAGGTGCCTACGAGCAGTACTTC.

CDR3 loop: CASSYGLEAYNEQFF. As DNA, the CDR3 is TGTGCCAGCAGCTACGGACTCGAGGCCTACAATGAGCAGTTCTTC. This chain links TRBV7-9 with TRBJ2-1, with D perhaps matching TRBD2 (5 bases). The germline V and J ends were trimmed by 4 bases and 2 bases, with 12 bases remaining between them. This CDR3 comprises 15 residues. The germline V gene has CDR1 SEHNR and CDR2 FQNEAQ (reference sequence).

In its sample, this clone was seen a few times. The chain couples TRBV19 to TRBJ1-2; 8 bases are shared with TRBD1. In germline, CDR1 is LNHDA, CDR2 SQIVND (reference sequence). Trimming cost V 7 bases and J 1 base; bases outside gene matches: 8. The CDR3 contains 15 residues. As DNA, the CDR3 is TGTGCCAGTACCGTTGGACAGGGTTTTAACTATGGCTACACCTTC. It codes for CASTVGQGFNYGYTF.

The chain employs TRBV21-1 and TRBJ1-3; the table's D call TRBD1 went unverified against the DNA. TRBV21-1 is an annotated pseudogene. The CDR3 sequence is 15 residues long. The CDR3 loop reads CASSKVTRGGNTIYF. The CDR3 region has the DNA TGTGCCAGCAGCAAAGTCACAAGGGGTGGAAACACCATATATTTT.

CDR3 nucleotides: TGTGCCAGCAGTGAATACGGGGGGGGCTACGAGCAGTACTTC. Translating gives CASSEYGGGYEQYF. The chain combines TRBV6-1 with TRBJ2-7; 8 bases line up with TRBD2. The germline gives CDR1 MNHNS, CDR2 SASEGT. The CDR3 is 14 residues long. V dropped 2 bases and J dropped 3; count of bases not matched to a gene: 3.

The rearrangement joins TRBV5-5 to TRBJ1-4; 9 nucleotides agree with TRBD1. Germline V lookup: CDR1 SGHKS, CDR2 YYEKEE (reference sequence). The CDR3 sequence is 15 residues long. V shed 2 bases and J 6 bases; nucleotides not matched to a gene: 5. This chain's CDR3 is CASSFRTGVDEKLFF. CDR3 DNA: TGTGCCAGCAGCTTCAGGACAGGGGTGGATGAAAAACTGTTTTTT.

V usage is TRBV18 and J usage is TRBJ2-2; D is unresolved. CDR3 length: 12 residues. Between the trimmed V and J ends, which lost 11 bases and 3 bases, there was a span of 10 bases. The germline V gene encodes CDR1 KGHSH and CDR2 LQKENI. CDR3 loop: CAGTEDTGELFF. Written as DNA, the CDR3 is TGTGCCGGTACCGAGGACACCGGGGAGCTGTTTTTT.

The chain joins TRBV6-5 to TRBJ2-5, with a tentative D call TRBD2 (5 bases). Trimming stripped 0 bases from V and 4 bases from J, with 12 bases between. CDR3 length: 15 residues. CDR1 is MNHEY, CDR2 SVGAGI, per germline. The CDR3 reads CASSYSLASLETQYF. The CDR3 bases are TGTGCCAGCAGTTACTCATTGGCTAGCTTAGAGACCCAGTACTTC.

A note on this clone: The junction and the germline gene differ at one end; a read error may be behind it. The J gene is TRBJ1-4, the V gene TRBV5-1; 9 positions match TRBD1. This CDR3 comprises 15 residues. CDR1 and CDR2 from the germline V gene are SGHRS and YFSETQ. The CDR3 reads CASRPNRGPNEKLLF. CDR3 in DNA: TGCGCCAGCAGACCGAACAGGGGGCCAAATGAAAAACTGCTTTTT. The complete variable domain, with remaining parts taken from reference TRBV5-1 and TRBJ1-4, reads KAGVTQTPRYLIKTRGQQVTLSCSPISGHRSVSWYQQTPGQGLQFLFEYFSETQRNKGNFPGRFSGRQFSNSRSEMNVSTLELGDSALYLCASRPNRGPNEKLLFGSGTQLSVL.

The chain carries TRBV27 and TRBJ2-2; the match to TRBD2 covers 7 bases. J was trimmed by 4 bases and V by 3 bases; bases with no gene match: 14. The CDR3 runs 18 residues. Germline CDR1 is MNHEY and CDR2 is SMNVEV (reference sequence). The CDR3 is CASSLGEGSLFFTGELFF. CDR3 nucleotide sequence: TGTGCCAGCAGTTTGGGGGAGGGGTCCCTCTTTTTCACCGGGGAGCTGTTTTTT.

This clone was recorded only once. The V gene is TRBV5-1, the J gene TRBJ1-1; 7 bases align to TRBD1. From germline, CDR1 is SGHRS and CDR2 YFSETQ. This CDR3 contains 15 residues. The J segment lost 2 bases and the V segment lost 4 bases, leaving 8 bases of the junction unmatched. The CDR3 sequence is CASSPMGTDNTEAFF. Here the CDR3 DNA reads TGCGCCAGCAGCCCAATGGGGACAGATAACACTGAAGCTTTCTTT.

The J gene is TRBJ2-3, the V gene TRBV2, with D unresolved. Trimming took off 7 bases at V and 4 bases at J, with 6 bases between the two ends. The germline V gene has CDR1 SNHLY and CDR2 FYNNEI. The CDR3 is made up of 11 amino acids. The DNA of the CDR3 is TGTGCCAGCACCGGGTCAGATACGCAGTATTTT. This gives the protein CASTGSDTQYF.

The chain is built from TRBV7-9 and TRBJ2-3; tentatively, D is TRBD2 (5 bases). CDR3 size: 14 residues. V was clipped by 3 bases and J by 6 bases, with 13 bases between them. CDR1 is SEHNR, CDR2 FQNEAQ, per germline (reference sequence). CDR3 amino acids: CASSFAPGKDTQYF. The CDR3 coding sequence is TGTGCCAGCAGCTTTGCCCCGGGGAAGGATACGCAGTATTTT.

This chain links TRBV7-2 with TRBJ1-2; possible D gene TRBD1, 6 bases. Germline CDR1 is SGHTA and CDR2 is FQGNSA. This CDR3 is 14 amino acids long. V was shortened by 0 bases and J by 8 bases, with 13 bases between the two germline ends. CDR3 DNA: TGTGCCAGCAGCTTAGCTCTGGGGGCGCGAGGCTACACCTTC. Translated: CASSLALGARGYTF. Looking up the rest from reference TRBV7-2 and TRBJ1-2 gives the full variable domain: GAGVSQSPSNKVTEKGKDVELRCDPISGHTALYWYRQSLGQGLEFLIYFQGNSAPDKSGLPSDRFSAERTGGSVSTLTIQRTQQEDSAVYLCASSLALGARGYTFGSGTRLTVV.

The chain is built from TRBV27 and TRBJ2-7; 11 bases are a match to TRBD1. Germline assignment: CDR1 MNHEY and CDR2 SMNVEV (reference sequence). V was clipped by 3 bases and J by 10 bases; unmatched bases: 8. The CDR3 covers 14 residues. The CDR3 DNA sequence: TGTGCCAGCAGTTTGTCCGGGACAGGGGGGAAACAGTACTTC. Amino acid sequence: CASSLSGTGGKQYF.

The chain recombines TRBV10-3 with TRBJ2-7, with 8 bases identical to TRBD1. Unmatched junction bases numbered 10, after V lost 10 bases and J lost 5 bases. The CDR3 extends over 13 amino acids. CDR1 and CDR2 (germline): ENHRY, SYGVKD. The CDR3, as DNA: TGTGCCACCCGCGGACAGGGCACGAACGAGCAGTACTTC. It encodes CATRGQGTNEQYF.

This clone was counted a single time. J is TRBJ2-3 and V is TRBV7-3, with D possibly being TRBD2 (6 bases). The CDR3 runs to 14 residues. CDR1 SGHTA and CDR2 FQGTGA come from the germline V gene. Deletions cut 2 bases from V and 4 bases from J, with 10 bases between. CDR3 sequence (DNA): TGTGCCAGCAGCTTAGGGGCTAGCGCAGATACGCAGTATTTT. Translated, it gives CASSLGASADTQYF.

This chain links TRBV4-3 with TRBJ2-5; D possibly corresponds to TRBD1 (6 bases). Looked up from germline, CDR1 is LGHNA and CDR2 is YSLEER. This CDR3 is 12 amino acids long. V lost 4 bases and J lost 13, with 16 bases in between. CDR3 in DNA: TGCGCCAGCAGCCCTCGAGGGGACAAGGGGTACTTC. It is translated as CASSPRGDKGYF.

The chain links TRBV7-2 to TRBJ2-3, with TRBD2 identical over 12 bases. With 2 bases clipped from V and 4 bases from J, the junction kept 4 bases outside the gene matches. This CDR3 is built from 16 residues. The germline V gene has CDR1 SGHTA and CDR2 FQGNSA. CDR3 nucleotide sequence: TGTGCCAGCAGCTTAAGACTAGCGGGAGAAGCAGATACGCAGTATTTT. It yields the protein CASSLRLAGEADTQYF.

The chain employs TRBV28 and TRBJ2-7, with TRBD2 matching 9 bases. The germline gives CDR1 MDHEN, CDR2 SYDVKM. The CDR3 sequence is 14 residues long. Trimming took 5 bases from V and 3 from J; bases not matched to a gene: 5. Here the CDR3 DNA reads TGTGCCAGCAGTCCTAGCGGGGAAGACTACGAGCAGTACTTC. Its translation is CASSPSGEDYEQYF.

This clone came up a few times. The genes are TRBV7-9 and TRBJ2-5; 7 bases line up with TRBD1. The CDR3 consists of 16 residues. The J segment lost 2 bases and the V segment lost 5 bases, leaving 11 bases of the junction unmatched. CDR1 is SEHNR, CDR2 FQNEAQ, per germline (reference sequence). The CDR3 region is CASSRRKGTAQETQYF. The CDR3 nucleotides are TGTGCCAGCAGCCGGCGCAAGGGGACAGCACAAGAGACCCAGTACTTC.

Only a few counts were recorded for this clone. The chain combines TRBV2 with TRBJ2-2; D is unresolved. Trimming left V 5 bases short and J 1 base short, with 8 bases between. The CDR3 loop spans 14 amino acids. Germline CDR1 is SNHLY and CDR2 is FYNNEI. The CDR3 nucleotides are TGTGCCAGCAGTACGGTGCGGAACACCGGGGAGCTGTTTTTT. It translates to CASSTVRNTGELFF.

This chain connects TRBV6-1 to TRBJ1-1; no clear D gene. Germline CDR1 is MNHNS and CDR2 is SASEGT. V lost 7 bases, J lost 6 bases, and 18 bases lay in between. The CDR3 runs to 14 residues. The CDR3 nucleotides are TGTGCCAGCATTATTCGGGATAGCCCTCCTGAAGCTTTCTTT. It yields the protein CASIIRDSPPEAFF.

V is TRBV27 and J is TRBJ2-5; TRBD2 matches 11 bases. This CDR3 region has 16 residues. With V trimmed by 2 bases and J by 2 bases, 4 bases remained unmatched. The germline gives CDR1 MNHEY, CDR2 SMNVEV (reference sequence). CDR3 loop: CASSLRGLAGQETQYF. For the CDR3, the DNA is TGTGCCAGCAGTTTACGCGGACTAGCGGGTCAAGAGACCCAGTACTTC.

This chain uses TRBV5-1 with TRBJ1-6, with 8 bases identical to TRBD1. The CDR3 runs to 13 residues. With V trimmed by 0 bases and J by 14 bases, 4 bases remained unmatched. Germline V gene data show CDR1 as SGHRS and CDR2 as YFSETQ. In DNA form, the CDR3 reads TGCGCCAGCAGCTTGGTAACGGGACAGGCCCTCCACTTT. It encodes CASSLVTGQALHF.

V is TRBV5-1 and J is TRBJ1-3; D is possibly TRBD1 (5 bases). The CDR3 contains 15 residues. Germline assignment: CDR1 SGHRS and CDR2 YFSETQ. V dropped 0 bases and J dropped 2 bases, with 9 bases sitting between them. This CDR3 is CASSLDDSTGNTIYF. CDR3 bases: TGCGCCAGCAGCTTGGACGACAGCACTGGAAACACCATATATTTT.

The CDR3 nucleotides are TGTGCCAGTAGTATTGGAACAGGATTACAAGAGACCCAGTACTTC. Residues: CASSIGTGLQETQYF. The J gene is TRBJ2-5, the V gene TRBV19, with a weak D call TRBD1 (5 bases). The CDR3 covers 15 residues. V dropped 3 bases and J dropped 2 bases, with 13 bases sitting between them. In germline, CDR1 is LNHDA, CDR2 SQIVND (reference sequence).